Sequencing of this T cell receptor (beta chain) was carried out in a study of OX40 agonist ivuxolimab in advanced cancers. Study background: Cancers in dose escalation were hepatocellular, melanoma, renal cell and head and neck. General study results and limits: Some of the lowest clonal expansion was seen in partial responders at 0.1-3.0 mg/kg. No antigen was identified for the clonally expanded peripheral T cells. Researchers report that CD8+ T cells had, on average, more expanded clones than CD4+.

Points on this clone: The antigen is undetermined.

Produced via immunoSEQ multiplex PCR; TCRdb's table is partial and in-frame only. The data hold about 80,000 clones, with around 93% observed a single time. Source: CD4+ or CD8+ T cells sorted from blood, taken in a trial of the OX40 agonist ivuxolimab. This TCR was recovered from an adult with an advanced solid tumor such as melanoma, head and neck, liver or kidney cancer.

The CDR3 protein is CASKTGTDYGYTF. The CDR3 DNA reads as TGTGCCAGCAAAACCGGGACGGATTATGGCTACACCTTC. The V gene is TRBV28, the J gene TRBJ1-2; D is perhaps TRBD1 (5 bases). CDR1 and CDR2 (germline): MDHEN, SYDVKM. V was pared by 7 bases and J by 5 bases, with 14 bases between. This CDR3 contains 13 residues.